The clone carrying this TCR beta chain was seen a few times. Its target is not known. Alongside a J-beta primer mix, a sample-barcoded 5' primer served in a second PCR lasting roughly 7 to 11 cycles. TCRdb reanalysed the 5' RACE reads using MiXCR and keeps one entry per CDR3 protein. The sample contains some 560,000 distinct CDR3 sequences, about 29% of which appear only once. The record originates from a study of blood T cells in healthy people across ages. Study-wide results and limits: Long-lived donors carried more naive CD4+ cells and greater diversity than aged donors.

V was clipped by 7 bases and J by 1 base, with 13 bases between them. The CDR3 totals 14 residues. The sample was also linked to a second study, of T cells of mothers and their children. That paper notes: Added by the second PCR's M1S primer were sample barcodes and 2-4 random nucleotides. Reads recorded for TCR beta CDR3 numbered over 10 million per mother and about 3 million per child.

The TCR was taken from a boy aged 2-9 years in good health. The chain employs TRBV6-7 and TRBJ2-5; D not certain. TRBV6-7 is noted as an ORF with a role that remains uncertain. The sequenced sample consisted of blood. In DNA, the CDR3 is TGTGCCAGCATGCGGCCTTACCCCCAAGAGACCCAGTACTTC. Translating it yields CASMRPYPQETQYF.